These 17 T cell receptor beta chains share one sample of origin, sequenced in a study of OX40 agonist ivuxolimab in advanced cancers. The method was immunoSEQ multiplex PCR; TCRdb's version includes in-frame clones alone and lacks a portion of them. The repertoire holds over 85,000 clones, about 83% seen once, with 0.5% in the top ten. Sequenced here: CD4+ or CD8+ T cells sorted from blood, sampled in a trial of the OX40 agonist ivuxolimab. The receptors stem from an adult with an advanced solid tumor such as melanoma, head and neck, liver or kidney cancer.

The chain uses TRBV18 and TRBJ2-7; the D is unclear. The length of the CDR3 is 14 residues. The V and J ends lost 0 bases and 8 bases respectively, with 14 bases between them. Germline loops: CDR1 KGHSH, CDR2 LQKENI. The CDR3 coding sequence is TGTGCCAGCTCACCACCTATGAGCAGGAATCAGCAGTACTTC. It codes for CASSPPMSRNQQYF.

The V call is TRBV7-3, the J call TRBJ1-1, with 10 bases lining up with TRBD1. CDR1 and CDR2 (germline): SGHTA, FQGTGA. Trimming removed 3 bases from V and 4 bases from J; junction bases left unmatched: 2. This CDR3 has 14 amino acids. Here the CDR3 DNA reads TGTGCCAGCAGCTTCCGGGACAGGGGCACTGAAGCTTTCTTT. It is translated as CASSFRDRGTEAFF.

This sequence joins TRBV7-3 and TRBJ2-3; D might be TRBD1 or TRBD2, each matching 5 bases. The CDR3 totals 16 residues. Germline V gives CDR1 SGHTA, CDR2 FQGTGA. Trimming cost V 2 bases and J 2 bases, with 14 bases left between them. CDR3 region: CASSLGGNGNTDTQYF. The DNA for the CDR3 is TGTGCCAGCAGCTTAGGGGGTAATGGTAACACAGATACGCAGTATTTT.

This clone was seen only a few times. The gene calls are TRBV19 and TRBJ1-2; TRBD1 matches at 10 bases. The CDR3 extends over 16 amino acids. V was clipped by 3 bases and J by 7 bases; unmatched bases: 11. Germline V gene lookup returns CDR1 LNHDA and CDR2 SQIVND (reference sequence). This chain's CDR3 is CASSMTSTGTGAGYTF. The CDR3 DNA reads as TGTGCCAGTAGTATGACATCCACCGGGACAGGGGCTGGCTACACCTTC.

V and J are TRBV4-2 and TRBJ2-7; 9 bases fit TRBD2. CDR1 LGHNA and CDR2 YNFKEQ come from the germline V gene. Trimming removed 0 bases from V and 1 base from J; junction bases left unmatched: 7. CDR3 length: 17 residues. The CDR3 protein is CASSQDRSGGMSYEQYF. The CDR3 coding sequence is TGTGCCAGCAGCCAAGATCGAAGCGGGGGGATGTCCTACGAGCAGTACTTC.

The chain has TRBV18 and TRBJ1-4; possible D gene TRBD1, 5 bases. Germline-derived CDR1 and CDR2 are KGHSH and LQKENI. Trimming shortened V by 5 bases and J by 0 bases, and 13 bases separated the two germline ends. The CDR3 spans 16 residues. The CDR3 protein is CASSKGTITTNEKLFF. CDR3 bases: TGTGCCAGCTCAAAAGGGACGATCACAACTAATGAAAAACTGTTTTTT.

In this sample, this clone turned up once. The V call is TRBV11-3, the J call TRBJ2-5; D gene ambiguous. Looked up from germline, CDR1 is SGHNT and CDR2 is YENEEA. Deletions cut 5 bases from V and 0 bases from J, with 7 bases between. The CDR3 has 13 residues. The CDR3 spells CASSPGHQETQYF. The DNA for the CDR3 is TGTGCCAGCAGCCCGGGCCACCAAGAGACCCAGTACTTC. The full variable domain, in which reference TRBV11-3 and TRBJ2-5 provide the parts outside the CDR3, is EAGVVQSPRYKIIEKKQPVAFWCNPISGHNTLYWYLQNLGQGPELLIRYENEEAVDDSQLPKDRFSAERLKGVDSTLKIQPAELGDSAVYLCASSPGHQETQYFGPGTRLLVL.

V is TRBV10-3 and J is TRBJ2-1, with D possibly TRBD1 on 6 matching bases. Germline V gives CDR1 ENHRY, CDR2 SYGVKD. The CDR3 runs to 14 residues. V was shortened by 0 bases and J by 5 bases, with 8 bases between the two germline ends. CDR3 region: CAISESRDNNEQFF. Here the CDR3 DNA reads TGTGCCATCAGTGAGTCTAGGGACAACAATGAGCAGTTCTTC.

The chain joins TRBV4-1 to TRBJ1-5; D call uncertain. V was shortened by 1 base and J by 0 bases, with 7 bases between the two germline ends. CDR3 length: 15 amino acids. CDR1 is MGHRA and CDR2 is YSYEKL in the germline V gene. In DNA form, the CDR3 reads TGCGCCAGCAGCCAAGGACATTATAGCAATCAGCCCCAGCATTTT. Its protein is CASSQGHYSNQPQHF.

The chain joins TRBV10-2 to TRBJ2-1; maybe TRBD2 (5 bases). The CDR3 runs to 13 residues. The germline gives CDR1 WSHSY, CDR2 SAAADI. V was trimmed by 8 bases and J by 8 bases, leaving 16 bases between them. The CDR3 loop is CASGRTRGDEQFF. In nucleotides, the CDR3 is TGCGCCAGCGGGCGGACTCGCGGCGATGAGCAGTTCTTC.

This clone was counted a few times. The V and J genes are TRBV18 and TRBJ1-6; 9 bases are a match to TRBD1. V was pared by 3 bases and J by 7 bases, with 1 base of the junction left unmatched. This CDR3 has 14 amino acids. Germline V gene sequence: CDR1 KGHSH, CDR2 LQKENI. CDR3: CASSPGQGNSPLHF. In DNA, the CDR3 is TGTGCCAGCTCACCGGGACAGGGCAATTCACCCCTCCACTTT.

V usage is TRBV28 and J usage is TRBJ1-5; D remains unclear. CDR1 MDHEN and CDR2 SYDVKM come from the germline V gene. There are 16 residues in the CDR3. V dropped 2 bases and J dropped 3 bases, with 14 bases sitting between them. As DNA, the CDR3 is TGTGCCAGCAGTTTAATTTCGTATTGGGACAATCAGCCCCAGCATTTT. It is translated as CASSLISYWDNQPQHF.

The chain links TRBV20-1 to TRBJ2-3; D uncertain. This CDR3 has 11 residues. The germline V gene has CDR1 DFQATT and CDR2 SNEGSKA (reference sequence). The V gene lost 4 bases and the J gene lost 2 bases, with 4 bases spanning the gap. CDR3 in amino acids: CSAILTDTQYF. CDR3 DNA: TGCAGTGCTATCCTCACAGATACGCAGTATTTT.

CDR3 DNA: TGTGCCAGCAGTGCTACAGGGGGCGGAAACACCATATATTTT. This codes for CASSATGGGNTIYF. The chain links TRBV6-5 to TRBJ1-3; TRBD1 agrees at 9 bases. V trimming: 5 bases; J trimming: 4 bases; junction bases outside the gene matches: 3. The CDR3 extends over 14 amino acids. Germline values: CDR1 MNHEY, CDR2 SVGAGI.

J is TRBJ1-2 and V is TRBV7-9; tentative D call: TRBD1 (5 bases). Germline V lookup: CDR1 SEHNR, CDR2 FQNEAQ (reference sequence). The CDR3 has 18 amino acids. Trimming pared 5 bases from V and 3 bases from J, leaving 25 bases between. The CDR3: CASSPRVSAAAGDYGYTF. The CDR3 nucleotides are TGTGCCAGCAGCCCAAGGGTGTCGGCCGCCGCGGGGGACTATGGCTACACCTTC.

The chain uses TRBV18 and TRBJ1-4; D remains unclear. The length of the CDR3 is 13 residues. Deletions cut 2 bases from V and 3 bases from J, with 4 bases between. Germline assignment: CDR1 KGHSH and CDR2 LQKENI. CDR3 bases: TGTGCCAGCTCACCAGGGTCTAATGAAAAACTGTTTTTT. Its protein is CASSPGSNEKLFF. Full variable domain (missing parts from reference TRBV18 and TRBJ1-4): NAGVMQNPRHLVRRRGQEARLRCSPMKGHSHVYWYRQLPEEGLKFMVYLQKENIIDESGMPKERFSAEFPKEGPSILRIQQVVRGDSAAYFCASSPGSNEKLFFGSGTQLSVL.

Only one count was recorded for this clone. This chain connects TRBV13 to TRBJ1-6; 7 nucleotides align to TRBD1. The CDR3 runs 16 residues. Germline CDR1 is PRHDT and CDR2 is FYEKMQ (reference sequence). J lost 0 bases, V lost 6 bases, and 5 bases had no gene match. The CDR3 loop is CASRRQGSSYNSPLHF. The CDR3 DNA reads as TGTGCCAGCAGACGACAGGGATCCTCCTATAATTCACCCCTCCACTTT.